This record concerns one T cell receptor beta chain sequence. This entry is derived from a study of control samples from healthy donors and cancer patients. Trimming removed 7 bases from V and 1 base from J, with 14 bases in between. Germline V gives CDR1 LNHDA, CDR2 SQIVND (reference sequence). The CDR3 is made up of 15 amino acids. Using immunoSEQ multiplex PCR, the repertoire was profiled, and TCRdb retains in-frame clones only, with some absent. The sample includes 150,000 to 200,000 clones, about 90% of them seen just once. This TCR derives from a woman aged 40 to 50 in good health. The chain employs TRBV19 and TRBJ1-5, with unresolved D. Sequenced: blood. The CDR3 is CASTPLGVSNQPQHF. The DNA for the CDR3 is TGTGCCAGTACTCCCCTCGGGGTAAGCAATCAGCCCCAGCATTTT.